These 27 T cell receptor beta chains came from one sample sequenced in a study of cytomegalovirus exposure and HLA in healthy donors. The study ran its PCR with 60 Vbeta and 13 Jbeta primers. The repertoire was sequenced with immunoSEQ multiplex PCR; TCRdb's copy has only in-frame clones and lacks some. Among 130,000 or so clones listed, just under 75% were seen once. Source material: PBMCs. Receptors originate from a middle-aged man in good health and CMV-seropositive.

The rearrangement links TRBV5-1 to TRBJ2-1; maybe TRBD2 (7 bases). The CDR3 sequence is 15 residues long. Per germline, CDR1 SGHRS and CDR2 YFSETQ. The V gene lost 0 bases and the J gene lost 5 bases, with 12 bases spanning the gap. The CDR3, as DNA: TGCGCCAGCAGCTTGGGGACTAGGGGGGACAATGAGCAGTTCTTC. Residues: CASSLGTRGDNEQFF.

The genes are TRBV5-4 and TRBJ2-4; tentatively, D is TRBD2 (5 bases). Germline CDR1 and CDR2: SGHNT and YYREEE (reference sequence). This CDR3 has 16 amino acids. V was clipped by 3 bases and J by 3 bases, with 16 bases between them. CDR3 sequence reads: CASSYPEGKGKNIQYF. CDR3 nucleotides: TGTGCCAGCAGCTACCCCGAGGGAAAGGGCAAAAACATTCAGTACTTC.

The rearrangement joins TRBV10-3 to TRBJ2-7; 9 bases line up with TRBD1. The CDR3 runs to 15 residues. V shed 3 bases, J shed 6 bases, and the junction held 9 bases outside the gene matches. Germline CDR1 and CDR2: ENHRY and SYGVKD. CDR3 sequence reads: CAISEPGQGGFEQYF. CDR3 bases: TGTGCCATCAGTGAACCGGGACAGGGTGGATTCGAGCAGTACTTC.

The chain links TRBV5-1 to TRBJ2-4; D is undetermined. The V end was cut by 5 bases, the J end by 0 bases, with 9 bases between. The germline gives CDR1 SGHRS, CDR2 YFSETQ. The CDR3 contains 14 residues. The CDR3 reads CASSLSLAKNIQYF. The CDR3 bases are TGCGCCAGCAGTCTAAGTCTAGCCAAAAACATTCAGTACTTC.

CDR3 loop: CASSLEMQGSLVDIQYF. The CDR3 DNA reads TGCGCCAGCAGCTTGGAGATGCAGGGAAGTTTAGTCGACATTCAGTACTTC. The rearrangement uses TRBV5-1 and TRBJ2-4; tentatively, D is TRBD1 (5 bases). The CDR3 totals 17 residues. In germline, CDR1 is SGHRS, CDR2 YFSETQ. The V end was cut by 0 bases, the J end by 8 bases, with 21 bases between.

V usage is TRBV6-6 and J usage is TRBJ2-1; TRBD2 matches 7 bases. The junction had 8 bases not matched to a gene; V was cut back by 2 bases and J by 4 bases. This CDR3 has 16 residues. Germline V CDR1 and CDR2: MNHNY, SVGAGI (reference sequence). CDR3: CASSYSQRGPYNEQFF. CDR3 coding DNA: TGTGCCAGCAGTTACAGTCAGCGGGGCCCTTACAATGAGCAGTTCTTC.

The chain has TRBV28 and TRBJ1-4; 7 bases map to TRBD1. The CDR3 length is 13 residues. V lost 6 bases, J lost 10 bases, and 8 bases stayed unmatched. CDR1 is MDHEN, CDR2 SYDVKM, per germline. The CDR3 reads CASSLQGFRKLFF. CDR3 DNA sequence: TGTGCCAGCAGCTTACAGGGGTTTAGAAAACTGTTTTTT. The entire variable domain, with the rest obtained from reference TRBV28 and TRBJ1-4, is as follows: DVKVTQSSRYLVKRTGEKVFLECVQDMDHENMFWYRQDPGLGLRLIYFSYDVKMKEKGDIPEGYSVSREKKERFSLILESASTNQTSMYLCASSLQGFRKLFFGSGTQLSVL.

This clone was picked up one time. This chain joins TRBV28 and TRBJ2-1; 12 bases agree with TRBD2. CDR1 MDHEN and CDR2 SYDVKM come from the germline V gene. Unmatched junction bases numbered 6, after V lost 5 bases and J lost 4 bases. This CDR3 comprises 16 residues. The CDR3 here is CASSLTSGGLYNEQFF. CDR3 coding DNA: TGTGCCAGCAGTCTAACTAGCGGGGGGTTGTACAATGAGCAGTTCTTC. The full variable domain, its missing parts supplied by reference TRBV28 and TRBJ2-1, is DVKVTQSSRYLVKRTGEKVFLECVQDMDHENMFWYRQDPGLGLRLIYFSYDVKMKEKGDIPEGYSVSREKKERFSLILESASTNQTSMYLCASSLTSGGLYNEQFFGPGTRLTVL.

The chain couples TRBV5-1 to TRBJ2-7; 7 bases align to TRBD2. Germline loops: CDR1 SGHRS, CDR2 YFSETQ. The ends lost 4 bases at V and 2 bases at J; junction bases unmatched: 3. The CDR3 is 13 amino acids. CDR3 amino acids: CASSPSGAYEQYF. The CDR3 DNA reads as TGCGCCAGCAGCCCGAGCGGGGCCTACGAGCAGTACTTC.

There are a few counts of this clone. This sequence joins TRBV4-1 and TRBJ2-7; D unclear. Germline CDR1 reads MGHRA; CDR2 reads YSYEKL. V was cut by 0 bases and J by 3 bases, with 15 bases left in between. The length of the CDR3 is 16 residues. CDR3 amino acids: CASSQDTSKILYEQYF. CDR3 DNA: TGCGCCAGCAGCCAAGACACGTCCAAAATACTCTACGAGCAGTACTTC.

The chain employs TRBV27 and TRBJ1-5; D is possibly TRBD1 (5 bases). Between the trimmed V and J ends, which lost 6 bases and 6 bases, there was a span of 18 bases. Germline-derived CDR1 and CDR2 are MNHEY and SMNVEV (reference sequence). The CDR3 has 15 residues. In DNA, the CDR3 is TGTGCCAGCAGGCCGGGAGGGGCCGCCAGTCAGCCCCAGCATTTT. It is translated as CASRPGGAASQPQHF.

The CDR3: CASNLGRTDTQYF. The CDR3, as DNA: TGTGCCAGCAACCTCGGGAGGACGGATACGCAGTATTTT. The V call is TRBV2, the J call TRBJ2-3; 7 bases line up with TRBD2. CDR3 length: 13 amino acids. Germline-derived CDR1 and CDR2 are SNHLY and FYNNEI. V gave up 7 bases and J gave up 6 bases; unmatched junction bases: 7.

This clone was observed a handful of times. The V gene is TRBV6-5, the J gene TRBJ1-4, with D perhaps matching TRBD1 (5 bases). V was cut by 3 bases and J by 8 bases, with 10 bases left in between. Germline V gene lookup returns CDR1 MNHEY and CDR2 SVGAGI. This CDR3 is built from 13 residues. CDR3 in DNA: TGTGCCAGCAGTTATGGGGGGGTGGAAAAACTGTTTTTT. It specifies CASSYGGVEKLFF.

The V and J genes are TRBV5-1 and TRBJ2-7; TRBD1 aligns across 9 bases. J lost 7 bases, V lost 3 bases, and 8 bases had no gene match. CDR3 size: 14 residues. CDR1 is SGHRS, CDR2 YFSETQ, per germline. The CDR3 here is CASSWTGDLEEQYF. CDR3 nucleotides: TGCGCCAGCAGCTGGACAGGGGACTTGGAGGAGCAGTACTTC.

The rearrangement links TRBV2 to TRBJ2-2, with D unclear. Germline loops: CDR1 SNHLY, CDR2 FYNNEI. The CDR3 covers 13 residues. Deletions cut 6 bases from V and 4 bases from J, with 9 bases between. The CDR3 protein is CASSLSLTGELFF. The CDR3 DNA is TGTGCCAGCAGCCTTAGCCTCACCGGGGAGCTGTTTTTT.

This clone came up a few times. In nucleotides, the CDR3 is TGTGCCAGCTCACGTGGGCAGAATTCACCCCTCCACTTT. This translates into CASSRGQNSPLHF. This sequence joins TRBV18 and TRBJ1-6, with D hard to call. This CDR3 comprises 13 residues. Germline values: CDR1 KGHSH, CDR2 LQKENI. Trimming took off 4 bases at V and 7 bases at J, with 8 bases between the two ends. The whole variable domain, remainder taken from reference TRBV18 and TRBJ1-6, is NAGVMQNPRHLVRRRGQEARLRCSPMKGHSHVYWYRQLPEEGLKFMVYLQKENIIDESGMPKERFSAEFPKEGPSILRIQQVVRGDSAAYFCASSRGQNSPLHFGNGTRLTVT.

This clone occurred a few times. This chain uses TRBV5-5 with TRBJ2-1, with D possibly being TRBD2 (6 bases). The CDR3 has 17 residues. Between the trimmed V and J ends, which lost 0 bases and 7 bases, there was a span of 20 bases. The V gene's germline CDR1 is SGHKS and CDR2 YYEKEE (reference sequence). The CDR3 sequence: CASSLEGRTGLGNEQFF. DNA for the CDR3: TGTGCCAGCAGCTTGGAGGGTCGGACGGGACTTGGGAATGAGCAGTTCTTC. Full variable domain (missing parts from reference TRBV5-5 and TRBJ2-1): DAGVTQSPTHLIKTRGQQVTLRCSPISGHKSVSWYQQVLGQGPQFIFQYYEKEERGRGNFPDRFSARQFPNYSSELNVNALLLGDSALYLCASSLEGRTGLGNEQFFGPGTRLTVL.

The rearrangement links TRBV11-2 to TRBJ2-1; 16 bases are a match to TRBD2. V was clipped by 5 bases and J by 3 bases; unmatched bases: 7. The CDR3 covers 18 residues. Germline V gene sequence: CDR1 SGHAT, CDR2 FQNNGV. The CDR3 DNA is TGTGCCAGCAGCGAACCGGGACTAGCGGGAGGGTTCTACAATGAGCAGTTCTTC. Its translation: CASSEPGLAGGFYNEQFF. The complete variable domain, with remaining parts taken from reference TRBV11-2 and TRBJ2-1, reads EAGVAQSPRYKIIEKRQSVAFWCNPISGHATLYWYQQILGQGPKLLIQFQNNGVVDDSQLPKDRFSAERLKGVDSTLKIQPAKLEDSAVYLCASSEPGLAGGFYNEQFFGPGTRLTVL.

V is TRBV6-5 and J is TRBJ1-1; D gene ambiguous. The CDR3 has 16 amino acids. Germline V gene sequence: CDR1 MNHEY, CDR2 SVGAGI. Trimming removed 0 bases at V and 0 bases at J, with 11 bases between. The DNA of the CDR3 is TGTGCCAGCAGTTACTCGAGAGTACTAATGAACACTGAAGCTTTCTTT. Protein product: CASSYSRVLMNTEAFF.

This chain uses TRBV2 with TRBJ1-5; the D is unclear. Trimming cost V 4 bases and J 0 bases, with 10 bases left between them. Per the germline V gene, CDR1 is SNHLY and CDR2 is FYNNEI. The CDR3 is 15 residues long. CDR3 DNA: TGTGCCAGCAGTGTTGCGCAGGATAGCAATCAGCCCCAGCATTTT. It encodes CASSVAQDSNQPQHF.

The rearrangement uses TRBV20-1 and TRBJ2-1, with D possibly being TRBD1 (5 bases). The V and J ends lost 6 bases and 8 bases respectively, with 11 bases between them. Germline CDR1 reads DFQATT; CDR2 reads SNEGSKA (reference sequence). There are 11 residues in the CDR3. The DNA of the CDR3 is TGCAGTGCCACTGCCAGGGATGAGCAGTTCTTC. Translating gives CSATARDEQFF.

This chain links TRBV11-2 with TRBJ1-5; 7 nucleotides align to TRBD1. J gave up 1 base and V 4 bases, and 4 bases lay outside the gene matches. Germline V gives CDR1 SGHAT, CDR2 FQNNGV. There are 15 residues in the CDR3. CDR3 protein: CASSSRTGSNQPQHF. Here the CDR3 DNA reads TGTGCCAGCAGCTCTAGGACAGGCAGCAATCAGCCCCAGCATTTT.

This chain links TRBV29-1 with TRBJ2-7, with 10 bases aligning to TRBD1. V lost 4 bases and J lost 2; bases outside the gene matches: 5. This CDR3 region has 14 residues. CDR1 is SQVTM, CDR2 ANQGSEA, per germline. Here the CDR3 reads CSVAPGTGAYEQYF. DNA of the CDR3: TGCAGCGTTGCCCCCGGGACAGGGGCCTACGAGCAGTACTTC.

J is TRBJ2-2 and V is TRBV18; TRBD1 agrees at 7 bases. Germline V gene data show CDR1 as KGHSH and CDR2 as LQKENI. The CDR3 spans 16 residues. After removal of 1 base from V and 1 base from J, the junction contained 3 bases not matched to a gene. CDR3 residues: CASSPQNRGNTGELFF. The CDR3 DNA sequence: TGTGCCAGCTCACCACAAAACAGGGGGAACACCGGGGAGCTGTTTTTT.

This clone was picked up many times. The CDR3 region is CASSRGGTSEETQYF. In DNA, the CDR3 is TGTGCCAGCAGTCGGGGAGGGACGTCGGAAGAGACCCAGTACTTC. This sequence joins TRBV21-1 and TRBJ2-5; TRBD2 is the table's D call and was not checked against the DNA. TRBV21-1 is a listed pseudogene. The CDR3 consists of 15 residues.

This clone turned up a few times. V is TRBV5-1 and J is TRBJ1-3; TRBD1 might be the D (6 bases). Germline V lookup: CDR1 SGHRS, CDR2 YFSETQ. Trimming left V 0 bases short and J 1 base short, with 11 bases between. The CDR3 runs 16 residues. The CDR3 sequence is CASSLEGHASGNTIYF. The CDR3 DNA sequence: TGCGCCAGCAGCTTGGAGGGACACGCGTCTGGAAACACCATATATTTT.

This CDR3 reads CASSPSDRAYEQYF. The CDR3 coding sequence is TGTGCCAGCAGCCCTTCGGACAGGGCCTACGAGCAGTACTTC. The genes are TRBV9 and TRBJ2-7; 8 bases fit TRBD1. J gave up 2 bases and V 4 bases, and 5 bases lay outside the gene matches. The CDR3 has 14 residues. Germline values: CDR1 SGDLS, CDR2 YYNGEE.